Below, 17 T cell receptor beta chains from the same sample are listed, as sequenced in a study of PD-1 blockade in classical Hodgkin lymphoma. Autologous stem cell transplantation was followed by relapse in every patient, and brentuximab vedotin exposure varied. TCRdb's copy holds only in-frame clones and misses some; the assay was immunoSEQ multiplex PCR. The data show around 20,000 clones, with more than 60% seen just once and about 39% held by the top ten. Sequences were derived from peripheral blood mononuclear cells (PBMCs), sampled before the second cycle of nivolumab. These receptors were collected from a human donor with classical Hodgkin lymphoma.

CDR3 sequence reads: CAWSAGHFTGELFF. In DNA form, the CDR3 reads TGTGCCTGGAGTGCCGGACACTTCACCGGGGAGCTGTTTTTT. The V and J genes are TRBV30 and TRBJ2-2, with a possible D match to TRBD1 (5 bases). The CDR3 is made up of 14 amino acids. The germline V and J ends were trimmed by 1 base and 4 bases, with 10 bases remaining between them. CDR1 and CDR2 (germline): GTSNPN, SVGIG (reference sequence).

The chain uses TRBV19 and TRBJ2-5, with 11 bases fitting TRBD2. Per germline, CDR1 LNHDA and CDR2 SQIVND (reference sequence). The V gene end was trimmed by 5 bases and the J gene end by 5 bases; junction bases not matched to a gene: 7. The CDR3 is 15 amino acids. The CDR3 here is CASSFSGGGVETQYF. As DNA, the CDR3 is TGTGCCAGTAGTTTTAGCGGGGGGGGAGTGGAGACCCAGTACTTC.

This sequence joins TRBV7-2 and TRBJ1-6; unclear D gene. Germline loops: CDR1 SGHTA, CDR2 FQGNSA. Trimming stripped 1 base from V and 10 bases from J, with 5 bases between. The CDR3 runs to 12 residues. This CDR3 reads CASSLVGSPLHF. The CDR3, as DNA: TGTGCCAGCAGCTTAGTTGGGTCACCCCTCCACTTT.

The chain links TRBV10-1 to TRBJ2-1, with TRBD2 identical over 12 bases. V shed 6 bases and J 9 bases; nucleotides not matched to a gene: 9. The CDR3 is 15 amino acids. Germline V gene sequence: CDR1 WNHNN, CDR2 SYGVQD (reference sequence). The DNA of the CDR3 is TGCGCCAGCAGGGCAACTAGCGGGGGGCCATGTGAGCAGTTCTTC. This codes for CASRATSGGPCEQFF.

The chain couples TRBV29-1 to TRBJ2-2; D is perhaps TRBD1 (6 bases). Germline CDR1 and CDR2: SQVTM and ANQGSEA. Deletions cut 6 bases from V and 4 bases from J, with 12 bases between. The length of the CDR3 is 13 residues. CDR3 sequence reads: CSVAYRVTGELFF. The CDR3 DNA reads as TGCAGCGTCGCATACAGGGTCACCGGGGAGCTGTTTTTT.

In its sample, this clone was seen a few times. Written as DNA, the CDR3 is TGTGCCAGCAGTGATCCCCTAATCCATGAGCAGTTCTTC. Encoded protein: CASSDPLIHEQFF. This chain links TRBV2 with TRBJ2-1, with no clear D. V was shortened by 3 bases and J by 8 bases, with 11 bases between the two germline ends. The CDR3 is made up of 13 amino acids. Germline CDR1 reads SNHLY; CDR2 reads FYNNEI.

In DNA form, the CDR3 reads TGCGCCAGCAGCCAAGTGACGGAGAACGGGAATCAGTACTTC. Its translation: CASSQVTENGNQYF. The chain recombines TRBV4-3 with TRBJ2-4; possible D gene TRBD2, 5 bases. Trimming left V 1 base short and J 12 bases short, with 16 bases between. CDR1 is LGHNA and CDR2 is YSLEER in the germline V gene. This CDR3 has 14 amino acids.

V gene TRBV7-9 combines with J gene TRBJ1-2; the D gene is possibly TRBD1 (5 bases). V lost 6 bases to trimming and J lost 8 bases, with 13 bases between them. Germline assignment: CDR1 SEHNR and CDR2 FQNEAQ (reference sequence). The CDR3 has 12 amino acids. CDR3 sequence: CASRTVSWGYTF. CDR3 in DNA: TGTGCCAGCAGGACAGTTTCTTGGGGCTACACCTTC. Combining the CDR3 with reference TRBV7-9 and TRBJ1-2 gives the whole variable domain DTGVSQNPRHKITKRGQNVTFRCDPISEHNRLYWYRQTLGQGPEFLTYFQNEAQLEKSRLLSDRFSAERPKGSFSTLEIQRTEQGDSAMYLCASRTVSWGYTFGSGTRLTVV.

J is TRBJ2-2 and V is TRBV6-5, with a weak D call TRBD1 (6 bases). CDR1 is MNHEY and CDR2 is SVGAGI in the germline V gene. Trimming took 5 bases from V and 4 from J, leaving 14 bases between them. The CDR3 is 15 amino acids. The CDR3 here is CASSPTDRSTGELFF. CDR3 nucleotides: TGTGCCAGCAGTCCGACCGACAGGTCCACCGGGGAGCTGTTTTTT.

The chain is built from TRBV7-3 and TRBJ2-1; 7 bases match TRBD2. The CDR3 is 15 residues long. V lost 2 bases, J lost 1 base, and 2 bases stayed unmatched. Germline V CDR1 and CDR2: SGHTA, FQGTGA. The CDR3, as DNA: TGTGCCAGCAGCTTAGGGCGGGGGTCCTACAATGAGCAGTTCTTC. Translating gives CASSLGRGSYNEQFF.

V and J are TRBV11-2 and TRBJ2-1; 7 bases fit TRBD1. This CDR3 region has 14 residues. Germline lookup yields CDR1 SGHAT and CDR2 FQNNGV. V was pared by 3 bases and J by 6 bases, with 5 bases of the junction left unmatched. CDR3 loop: CASSLGQRSNEQFF. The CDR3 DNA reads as TGTGCCAGCAGCTTGGGACAGCGCTCCAATGAGCAGTTCTTC.

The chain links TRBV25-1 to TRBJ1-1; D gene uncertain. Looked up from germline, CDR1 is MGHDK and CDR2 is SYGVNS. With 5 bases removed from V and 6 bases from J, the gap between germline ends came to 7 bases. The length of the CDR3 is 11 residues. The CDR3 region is CASSRAAEAFF. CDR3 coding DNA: TGTGCCAGCAGTAGGGCCGCTGAAGCTTTCTTT.

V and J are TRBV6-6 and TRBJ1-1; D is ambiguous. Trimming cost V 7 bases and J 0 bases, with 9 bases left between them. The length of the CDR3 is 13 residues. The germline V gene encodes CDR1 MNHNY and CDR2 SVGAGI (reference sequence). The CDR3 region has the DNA TGTGCCAGCAAGGCGACACTGAACACTGAAGCTTTCTTT. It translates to CASKATLNTEAFF.

CDR3 sequence: CASSPGLRASDNEQFF. CDR3 DNA sequence: TGTGCCAGCAGCCCGGGGTTGAGGGCTTCCGACAATGAGCAGTTCTTC. The V and J genes are TRBV13 and TRBJ2-1; D possibly corresponds to TRBD2 (5 bases). The ends were cut back, 5 bases at V and 5 bases at J, with 19 bases in the middle. Germline loops: CDR1 PRHDT, CDR2 FYEKMQ (reference sequence). This CDR3 region has 16 residues.

In DNA form, the CDR3 reads TGTGCCAGCAGTCCCCCTTGGACAGGGGGCACTGAAGCTTTCTTT. Translation: CASSPPWTGGTEAFF. V gene TRBV27 combines with J gene TRBJ1-1; 10 nucleotides align to TRBD1. Trimming removed 5 bases from V and 4 bases from J; junction bases left unmatched: 7. CDR3 length: 15 residues. Looked up from germline, CDR1 is MNHEY and CDR2 is SMNVEV (reference sequence).

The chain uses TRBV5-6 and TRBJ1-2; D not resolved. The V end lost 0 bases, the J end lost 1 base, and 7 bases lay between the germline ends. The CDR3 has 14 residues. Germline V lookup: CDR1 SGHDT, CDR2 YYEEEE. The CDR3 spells CASSLVQLNYGYTF. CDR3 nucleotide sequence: TGTGCCAGCAGCTTGGTGCAGCTTAACTATGGCTACACCTTC.

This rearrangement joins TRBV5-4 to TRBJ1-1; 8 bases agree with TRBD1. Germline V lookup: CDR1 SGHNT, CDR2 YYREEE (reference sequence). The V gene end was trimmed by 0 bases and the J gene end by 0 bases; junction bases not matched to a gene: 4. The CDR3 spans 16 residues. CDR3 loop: CASSLGTGRMNTEAFF. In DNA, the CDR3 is TGTGCCAGCAGCTTGGGGACAGGGAGAATGAACACTGAAGCTTTCTTT.